A single sample is the source of the 12 T cell receptor beta chains below, sequenced in a study of T cells in Graves' hyperthyroidism and ophthalmopathy (dated 2019 in TCRdb). Receptor libraries were prepared by multiplex PCR. TCRdb records Illumina HiSeq 2000 as the sequencer. Amplification of TCR beta CDR3 regions was carried out from RNA transcripts. The TCR CDR3 was subjected to a first round of RT-PCR using the HTBI primer set and the Qiagen OneStep RT-PCR kit. The raw public reads went through TCRdb reprocessing: fastp at Q25, MiXCR clone calling, in-frame beta chains kept. Every CDR3 protein is listed once, alongside the most common genes and DNA of its rows. This sample comprises around 720,000 distinct CDR3 sequences, roughly 32% of them detected only once. Around 31% of the sample is taken by the ten largest. The sequencing input was blood. Receptor source: a woman in her 40s with Graves' hyperthyroidism.

Concerning this clonotype itself: This may arise from a read error, as a much more abundant clone is one base away. The chain couples TRBV7-2 to TRBJ1-1; D gene uncertain. The CDR3 has 11 amino acids. The V gene's germline CDR1 is SGHTA and CDR2 FQGNSA. Here the CDR3 reads CASLADTGAFF. The CDR3 DNA sequence: TGTGCCAGCCTTGCCGACACTGGAGCTTTCTTT.

At least ten counts were recorded for this clonotype. The rearrangement uses TRBV19 and TRBJ1-3; D perhaps matches TRBD1 (5 bases). The CDR3 has 13 residues. V was trimmed by 7 bases and J by 3 bases, leaving 10 bases between them. In germline, CDR1 is LNHDA, CDR2 SQIVND (reference sequence). CDR3 amino acids: CASTQGSGNTIYF. The CDR3 nucleotides read TGTGCCAGTACTCAGGGTAGTGGAAACACCATATATTTT. The entire variable domain, with the rest obtained from reference TRBV19 and TRBJ1-3, is as follows: DGGITQSPKYLFRKEGQNVTLSCEQNLNHDAMYWYRQDPGQGLRLIYYSQIVNDFQKGDIAEGYSVSREKKESFPLTVTSAQKNPTAFYLCASTQGSGNTIYFGEGSWLTVV.

This sequence joins TRBV12-3 or TRBV12-4 and TRBJ2-6; 8 bases agree with TRBD1. The J segment lost 2 bases and the V segment lost 5 bases, leaving 11 bases of the junction unmatched. CDR3 length: 18 amino acids. The CDR3 coding sequence is TGTGCCAGCAGTGGACTGACAGGGGAAAGCGCTGGGGCCAACGTCCTGACTTTC. Encoded protein: CASSGLTGESAGANVLTF.

The J gene is TRBJ1-2, the V gene TRBV2; D is possibly TRBD1 (5 bases). Trimming left V 5 bases short and J 4 bases short, with 20 bases between. The CDR3 is 16 amino acids. CDR1 SNHLY and CDR2 FYNNEI come from the germline V gene. CDR3 in amino acids: CASSSPGTARSYGYTF. For the CDR3, the DNA is TGTGCCAGCAGTTCCCCGGGGACCGCCAGGAGCTATGGCTACACCTTC.

About this clonotype itself: Since a much larger clone is just one base distant, this may be a read error. DNA of the CDR3: TGTGCCAGCGGCTTGGAGGGATGGGAGACCCAGTACTTC. Protein product: CASGLEGWETQYF. The gene calls are TRBV7-2 and TRBJ2-5; D perhaps matches TRBD2 (6 bases). Looked up from germline, CDR1 is SGHTA and CDR2 is FQGNSA. This CDR3 comprises 13 residues.

This chain joins TRBV20-1 and TRBJ2-5, with 7 bases that match TRBD2. The CDR3 consists of 13 residues. The ends lost 8 bases at V and 2 bases at J; junction bases unmatched: 8. CDR1 is DFQATT, CDR2 SNEGSKA, per germline (reference sequence). CDR3 in amino acids: CSHVAGWQETQYF. Written as DNA, the CDR3 is TGCAGTCACGTAGCGGGTTGGCAAGAGACCCAGTACTTC.

Ten or more counts support this clonotype. The chain couples TRBV6-6 to TRBJ2-6; D gene unclear. Germline-derived CDR1 and CDR2 are MNHNY and SVGAGI (reference sequence). V was trimmed by 0 bases and J by 0 bases, leaving 6 bases between them. The CDR3 is 16 amino acids. This chain's CDR3 is CASSYSRISGANVLTF. CDR3 in DNA: TGTGCCAGCAGTTACTCGCGTATCTCTGGGGCCAACGTCCTGACTTTC.

V and J are TRBV4-3 and TRBJ1-5; D remains unclear. Looked up from germline, CDR1 is LGHNA and CDR2 is YSLEER. Deletions cut 6 bases from V and 6 bases from J, with 15 bases between. The CDR3 has 14 amino acids. The CDR3 region is CASRPDLSGQPQHF. The CDR3 DNA follows: TGCGCCAGCAGACCGGACCTGAGCGGTCAGCCCCAGCATTTT.

V is TRBV20-1 and J is TRBJ2-3; the match to TRBD2 covers 13 bases. The germline V gene encodes CDR1 DFQATT and CDR2 SNEGSKA (reference sequence). The CDR3 loop spans 16 amino acids. Trimming cost V 5 bases and J 1 base; bases outside gene matches: 6. DNA for the CDR3: TGCAGTGCTTATCCGGGACTAGCGGGACGCACAGATACGCAGTATTTT. It translates to CSAYPGLAGRTDTQYF.

This sequence joins TRBV11-2 and TRBJ1-1; D is perhaps TRBD1 (5 bases). V was cut by 2 bases and J by 4 bases, with 11 bases left in between. CDR3 size: 14 residues. The germline CDR1 and CDR2 sequences are SGHAT and FQNNGV. CDR3 loop: CASSLTGRGTEAFF. The CDR3 DNA sequence: TGTGCCAGCAGCTTAACTGGGAGGGGCACTGAAGCTTTCTTT.

The chain employs TRBV19 and TRBJ2-7; perhaps TRBD1 as D (6 bases). The germline V gene has CDR1 LNHDA and CDR2 SQIVND (reference sequence). The CDR3 length is 14 residues. Deletions cut 5 bases from V and 4 bases from J, with 15 bases between. Here the CDR3 DNA reads TGTGCCAGTAGTTATACAGGGAAGTCTTACGAGCAGTACTTC. It translates to CASSYTGKSYEQYF.

This clonotype was observed a handful of times. This chain links TRBV4-2 with TRBJ2-2, with TRBD1 matching 10 bases. Unmatched junction bases numbered 8, after V lost 8 bases and J lost 8 bases. Looked up from germline, CDR1 is LGHNA and CDR2 is YNFKEQ. The CDR3 runs 14 residues. The DNA of the CDR3 is TGTGCCAGCCAACCGGGACAGGGGTCAGGGGAGCTGTTTTTT. It yields the protein CASQPGQGSGELFF.